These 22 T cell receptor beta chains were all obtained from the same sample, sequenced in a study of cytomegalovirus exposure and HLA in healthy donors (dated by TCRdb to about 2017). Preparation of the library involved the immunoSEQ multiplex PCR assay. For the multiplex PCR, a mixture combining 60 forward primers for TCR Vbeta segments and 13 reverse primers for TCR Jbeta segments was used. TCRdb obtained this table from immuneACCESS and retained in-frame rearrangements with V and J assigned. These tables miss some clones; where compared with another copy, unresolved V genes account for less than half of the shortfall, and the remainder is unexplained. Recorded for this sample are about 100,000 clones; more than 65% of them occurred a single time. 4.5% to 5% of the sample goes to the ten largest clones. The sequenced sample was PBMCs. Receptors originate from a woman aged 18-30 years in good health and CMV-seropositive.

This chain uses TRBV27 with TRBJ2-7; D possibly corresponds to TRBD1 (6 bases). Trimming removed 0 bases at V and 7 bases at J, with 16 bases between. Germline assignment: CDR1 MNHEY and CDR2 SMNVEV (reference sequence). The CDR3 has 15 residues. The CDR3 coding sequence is TGTGCCAGCAGTTTATCAGCGACAGGCATACCAGAGCAGTACTTC. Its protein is CASSLSATGIPEQYF.

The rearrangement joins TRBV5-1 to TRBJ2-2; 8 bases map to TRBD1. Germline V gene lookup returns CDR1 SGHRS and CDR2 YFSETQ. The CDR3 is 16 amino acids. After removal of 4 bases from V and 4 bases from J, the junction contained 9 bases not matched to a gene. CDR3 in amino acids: CASSPMTGVGTGELFF. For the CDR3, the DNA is TGCGCCAGCAGCCCTATGACAGGGGTTGGCACCGGGGAGCTGTTTTTT.

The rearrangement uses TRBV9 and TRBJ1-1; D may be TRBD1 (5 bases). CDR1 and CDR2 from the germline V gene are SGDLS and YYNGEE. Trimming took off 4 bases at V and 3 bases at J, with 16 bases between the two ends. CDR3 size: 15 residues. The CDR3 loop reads CASSSHLGRDTEAFF. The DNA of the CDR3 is TGTGCCAGCAGCTCCCACTTGGGCAGGGACACTGAAGCTTTCTTT.

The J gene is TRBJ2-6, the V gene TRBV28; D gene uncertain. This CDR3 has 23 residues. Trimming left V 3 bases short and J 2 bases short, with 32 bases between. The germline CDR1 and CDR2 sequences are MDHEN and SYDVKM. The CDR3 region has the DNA TGTGCCAGCAGTTTTGGGTATTTTTTGGGCGCGCCGACGTCTGATCCTGGGGCCAACGTCCTGACTTTC. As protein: CASSFGYFLGAPTSDPGANVLTF.

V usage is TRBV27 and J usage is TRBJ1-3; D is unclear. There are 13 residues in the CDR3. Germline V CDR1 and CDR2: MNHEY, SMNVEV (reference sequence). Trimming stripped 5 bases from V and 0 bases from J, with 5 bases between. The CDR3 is CASSRSSGNTIYF. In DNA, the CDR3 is TGTGCCAGCAGTCGTAGCTCTGGAAACACCATATATTTT.

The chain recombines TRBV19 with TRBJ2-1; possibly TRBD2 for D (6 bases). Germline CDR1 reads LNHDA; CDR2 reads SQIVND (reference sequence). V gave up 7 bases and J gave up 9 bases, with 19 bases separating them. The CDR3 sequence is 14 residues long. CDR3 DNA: TGTGCCAGTACCGAACGACTAGGGCTCTCTGAGCAGTTCTTC. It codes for CASTERLGLSEQFF.

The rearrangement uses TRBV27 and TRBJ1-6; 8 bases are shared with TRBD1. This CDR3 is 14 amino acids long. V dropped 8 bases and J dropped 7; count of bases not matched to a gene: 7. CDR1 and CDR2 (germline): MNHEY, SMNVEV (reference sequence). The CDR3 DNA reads TGTGCCAGCGGCGAGACAGGGGACAATTCACCCCTCCACTTT. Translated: CASGETGDNSPLHF.

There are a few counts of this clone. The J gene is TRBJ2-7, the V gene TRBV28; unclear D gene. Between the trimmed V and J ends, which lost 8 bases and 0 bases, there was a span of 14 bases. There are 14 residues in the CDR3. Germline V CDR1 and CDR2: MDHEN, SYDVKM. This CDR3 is CASPPPESSYEQYF. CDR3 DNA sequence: TGTGCCAGCCCCCCCCCGGAGAGCTCCTACGAGCAGTACTTC.

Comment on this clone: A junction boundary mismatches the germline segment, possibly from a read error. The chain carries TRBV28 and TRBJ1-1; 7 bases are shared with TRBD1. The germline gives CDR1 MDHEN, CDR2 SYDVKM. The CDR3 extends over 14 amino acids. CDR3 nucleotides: TGTGCTAGCAGTTCACTAGCCGGGACAGCAAAAGCTTTCTTT. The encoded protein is CASSSLAGTAKAFF.

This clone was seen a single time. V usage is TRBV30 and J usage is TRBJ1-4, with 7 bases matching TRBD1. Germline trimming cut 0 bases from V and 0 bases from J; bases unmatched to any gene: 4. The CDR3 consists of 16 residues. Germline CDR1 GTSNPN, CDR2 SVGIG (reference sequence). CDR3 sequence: CAWSVKGASTNEKLFF. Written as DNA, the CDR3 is TGTGCCTGGAGTGTTAAGGGGGCATCAACTAATGAAAAACTGTTTTTT.

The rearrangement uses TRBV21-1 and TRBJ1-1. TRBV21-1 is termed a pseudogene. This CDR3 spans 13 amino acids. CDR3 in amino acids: CASSRGGDTGAFF. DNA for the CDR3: TGTGCCAGCAGCAGAGGGGGGGACACTGGAGCTTTCTTT.

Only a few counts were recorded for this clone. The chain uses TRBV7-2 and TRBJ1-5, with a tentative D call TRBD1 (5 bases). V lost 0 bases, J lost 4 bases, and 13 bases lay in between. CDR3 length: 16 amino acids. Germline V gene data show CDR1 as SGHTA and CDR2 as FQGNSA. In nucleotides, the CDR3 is TGTGCCAGCAGCTTAGCGGGGGGAGGTGGAAATCAGCCCCAGCATTTT. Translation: CASSLAGGGGNQPQHF.

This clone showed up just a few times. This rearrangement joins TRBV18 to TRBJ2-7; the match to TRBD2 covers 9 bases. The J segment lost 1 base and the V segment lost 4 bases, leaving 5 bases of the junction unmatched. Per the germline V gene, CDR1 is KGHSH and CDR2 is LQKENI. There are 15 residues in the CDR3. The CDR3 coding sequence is TGTGCCAGCTCACAAGCGGGAGGATCGTCCTACGAGCAGTACTTC. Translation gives CASSQAGGSSYEQYF.

The CDR3 nucleotides read TGTGCCACCAGCAGAGATACCGTGCTAGCGGGAGGGATGGAGCAGTACTTC. It encodes CATSRDTVLAGGMEQYF. The V gene is TRBV15, the J gene TRBJ2-7; 12 nucleotides match TRBD2. Germline trimming cut 0 bases from V and 7 bases from J; bases unmatched to any gene: 10. Germline V CDR1 and CDR2: LNHNV, YYDKDF (reference sequence). The CDR3 spans 17 residues.

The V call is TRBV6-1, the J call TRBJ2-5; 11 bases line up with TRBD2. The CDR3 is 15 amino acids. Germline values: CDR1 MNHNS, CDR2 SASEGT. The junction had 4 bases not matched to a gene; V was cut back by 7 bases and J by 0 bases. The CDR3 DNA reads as TGTGCCAGCACTGGACTAGCGGGTAACCAAGAGACCCAGTACTTC. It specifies CASTGLAGNQETQYF.

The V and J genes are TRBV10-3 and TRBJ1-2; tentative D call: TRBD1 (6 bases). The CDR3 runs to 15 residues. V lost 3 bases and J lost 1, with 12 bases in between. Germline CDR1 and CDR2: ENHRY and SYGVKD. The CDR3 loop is CAISEPGHINYGYTF. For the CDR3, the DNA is TGTGCCATCAGTGAACCGGGACACATTAACTATGGCTACACCTTC.

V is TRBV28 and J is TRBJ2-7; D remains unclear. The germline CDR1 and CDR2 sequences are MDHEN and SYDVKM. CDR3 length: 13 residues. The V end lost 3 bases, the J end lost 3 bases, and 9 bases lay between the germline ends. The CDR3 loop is CASSLAHIYEQYF. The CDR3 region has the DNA TGTGCCAGCAGTTTGGCACACATCTACGAGCAGTACTTC.

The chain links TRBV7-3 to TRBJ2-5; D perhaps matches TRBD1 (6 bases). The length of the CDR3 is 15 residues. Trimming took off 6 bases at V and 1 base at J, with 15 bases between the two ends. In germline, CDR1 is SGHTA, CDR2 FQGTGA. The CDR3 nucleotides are TGTGCCAGCAGTTATACAGGGCTACCCCAAGAGACCCAGTACTTC. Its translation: CASSYTGLPQETQYF.

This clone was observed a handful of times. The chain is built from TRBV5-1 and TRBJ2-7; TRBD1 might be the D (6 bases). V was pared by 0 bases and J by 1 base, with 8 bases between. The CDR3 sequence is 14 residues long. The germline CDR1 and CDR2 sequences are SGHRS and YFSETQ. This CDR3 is CASSLGQDSYEQYF. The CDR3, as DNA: TGCGCCAGCAGCTTGGGACAGGATTCCTACGAGCAGTACTTC.

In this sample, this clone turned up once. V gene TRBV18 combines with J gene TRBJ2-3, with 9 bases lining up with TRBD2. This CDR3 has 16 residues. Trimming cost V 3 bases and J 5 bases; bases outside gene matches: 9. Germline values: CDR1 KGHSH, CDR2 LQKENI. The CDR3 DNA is TGTGCCAGCTCACCGATGCGGGAGGGCCGCGGAGATACGCAGTATTTT. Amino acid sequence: CASSPMREGRGDTQYF.

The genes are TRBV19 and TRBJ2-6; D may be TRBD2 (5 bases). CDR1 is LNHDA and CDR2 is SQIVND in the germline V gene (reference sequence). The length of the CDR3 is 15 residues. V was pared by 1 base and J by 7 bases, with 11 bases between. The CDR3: CASSIGGYLANVLTF. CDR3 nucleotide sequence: TGTGCCAGTAGTATAGGAGGGTACCTAGCCAACGTCCTGACTTTC.

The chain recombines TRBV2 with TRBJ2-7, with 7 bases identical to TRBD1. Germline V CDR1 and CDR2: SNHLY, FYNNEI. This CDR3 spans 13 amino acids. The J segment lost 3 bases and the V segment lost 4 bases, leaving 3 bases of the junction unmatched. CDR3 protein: CASSGDSLYEQYF. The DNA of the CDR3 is TGTGCCAGCAGTGGGGACAGCCTCTACGAGCAGTACTTC.